This TCR beta chain derives from a study of cytomegalovirus exposure and HLA in healthy donors. Study background: Across around 400 genotyped donors, 81% landed in the Caucasian-associated ancestry cluster. The study's findings and limits: Altogether, 160 or so TCR beta chains were recorded as cytomegalovirus-associated.

The PCR contained 60 Vbeta and 13 Jbeta primers. The repertoire was sequenced with immunoSEQ multiplex PCR; TCRdb's copy has only in-frame clones and lacks some. The table shows some 67,000 clones, with about 82% occurring only once. A remark on this clone: Its antigen remains unidentified.

This CDR3 has 18 amino acids. Germline loops: CDR1 SGHAT, CDR2 FQNNGV. Germline trimming cut 1 base from V and 7 bases from J; bases unmatched to any gene: 10. The rearrangement uses TRBV11-2 and TRBJ1-6; 10 nucleotides match TRBD1. The source is a woman aged 30 to 39 in good health and CMV-seronegative. The specimen was PBMCs. CDR3 protein: CASSLGTGGLSGNSPLHF. CDR3 DNA: TGTGCCAGCAGCTTAGGGACAGGGGGACTTTCTGGGAATTCACCCCTCCACTTT.